The present entry profiles one T cell receptor (beta chain) with its context. V shed 2 bases, J shed 6 bases, and the junction held 7 bases outside the gene matches. This CDR3 spans 15 amino acids. Germline loops: CDR1 SGHRS, CDR2 YFSETQ. The data were obtained in a study of blood T cell repertoires in COVID-19. Overall study context: Whether acute or convalescent, the COVID-19 samples came from the United States, Italy and Spain. PBMCs, B-cell-depleted T cells, or T cells provided the cDNA or gDNA that made up the material.

Per the authors' pipeline: Estimation of nucleated cell counts relied on the amplification of reference gene primers. The table came from immunoSEQ multiplex PCR; TCRdb's copy has only in-frame clones and leaves some out. The DNA gave D and trimming, while V, J and clone size come from that table. There are roughly 330,000 clones in the sample; around four fifths occur only once, and approximately 1.3% lies in the top ten. This sequence joins TRBV5-1 and TRBJ1-1, with 10 bases lining up with TRBD1. Sequencing input: peripheral blood. The sequence derives from a woman aged 45-65 years with acute or convalescent COVID-19. CDR3: CASSFLTGGEAEAFF. DNA of the CDR3: TGCGCCAGCAGCTTCTTGACAGGGGGCGAGGCTGAAGCTTTCTTT.